This T cell receptor beta chain was retrieved from a study of human T cells and chemical hapten exposure. As to this clonotype: The antigen remains undetermined.

The CDR3 extends over 14 amino acids. Trimming took off 4 bases at V and 7 bases at J, with 16 bases between the two ends. Germline CDR1 is KGHSH and CDR2 is LQKENI. Overall study findings and caveats: DPC sensitization did not alter TCRs above 1 in 1000 frequency.

Indicated time point: healthy volunteer bleed at 6 weeks. Unfractionated whole blood yielded the extracted total RNA. One entry per CDR3 protein, called by TCRdb with MiXCR from the RACE reads. The sample lists 75,000 to 80,000 distinct CDR3 sequences, approximately 8.1% occurring once. V usage is TRBV18 and J usage is TRBJ1-2, with a weak D call TRBD1 (6 bases). Sequenced: whole blood. The receptor comes from a female donor in good health. Some clones in this sample may be carry-over from other donors' samples. The chain's CDR3 is CASSLERGASGYTF. Here the CDR3 DNA reads TGTGCCAGCTCACTGGAGCGGGGGGCGTCTGGCTACACCTTC.